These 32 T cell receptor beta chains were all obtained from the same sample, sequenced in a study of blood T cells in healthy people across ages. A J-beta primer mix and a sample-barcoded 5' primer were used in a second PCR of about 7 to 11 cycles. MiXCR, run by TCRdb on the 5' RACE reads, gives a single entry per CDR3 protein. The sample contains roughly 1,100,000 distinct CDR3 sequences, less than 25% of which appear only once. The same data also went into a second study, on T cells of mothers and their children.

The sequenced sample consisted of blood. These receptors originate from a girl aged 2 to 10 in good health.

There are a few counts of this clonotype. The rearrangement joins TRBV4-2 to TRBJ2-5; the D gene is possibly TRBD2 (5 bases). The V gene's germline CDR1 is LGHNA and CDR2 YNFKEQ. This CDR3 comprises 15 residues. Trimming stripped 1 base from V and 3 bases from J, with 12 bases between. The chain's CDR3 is CASSQGASRKETQYF. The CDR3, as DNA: TGTGCCAGCAGCCAAGGGGCTAGCAGAAAAGAGACCCAGTACTTC.

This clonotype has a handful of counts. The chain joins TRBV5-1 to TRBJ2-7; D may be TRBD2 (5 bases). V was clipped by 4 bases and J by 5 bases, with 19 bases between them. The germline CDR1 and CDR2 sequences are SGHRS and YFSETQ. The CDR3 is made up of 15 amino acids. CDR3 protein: CASSLVGLDTDEQYF. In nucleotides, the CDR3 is TGCGCCAGCAGCCTGGTAGGACTTGATACAGACGAGCAGTACTTC.

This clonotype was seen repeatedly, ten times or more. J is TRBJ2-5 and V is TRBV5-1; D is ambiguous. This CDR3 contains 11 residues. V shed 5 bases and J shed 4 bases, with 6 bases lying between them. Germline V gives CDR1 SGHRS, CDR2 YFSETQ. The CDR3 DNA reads TGCGCCAGCAGAAAGGGAGAGACCCAGTACTTC. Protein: CASRKGETQYF. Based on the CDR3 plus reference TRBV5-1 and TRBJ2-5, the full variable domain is KAGVTQTPRYLIKTRGQQVTLSCSPISGHRSVSWYQQTPGQGLQFLFEYFSETQRNKGNFPGRFSGRQFSNSRSEMNVSTLELGDSALYLCASRKGETQYFGPGTRLLVL.

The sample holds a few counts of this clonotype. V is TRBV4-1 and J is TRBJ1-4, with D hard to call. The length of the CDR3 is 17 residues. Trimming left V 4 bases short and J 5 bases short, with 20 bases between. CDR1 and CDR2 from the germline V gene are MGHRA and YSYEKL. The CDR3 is CASSPPASGSFNEKLFF. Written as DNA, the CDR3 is TGCGCCAGCAGCCCCCCCGCCTCGGGCAGTTTCAATGAAAAACTGTTTTTT.

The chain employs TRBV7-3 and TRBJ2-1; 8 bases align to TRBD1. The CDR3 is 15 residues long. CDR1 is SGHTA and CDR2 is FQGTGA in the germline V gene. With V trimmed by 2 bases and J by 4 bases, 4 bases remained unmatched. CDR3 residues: CASSLGDRRYNEQFF. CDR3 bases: TGTGCCAGCAGCTTAGGGGACAGGCGGTACAATGAGCAGTTCTTC. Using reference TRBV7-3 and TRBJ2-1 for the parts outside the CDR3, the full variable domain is GAGVSQTPSNKVTEKGKYVELRCDPISGHTALYWYRQSLGQGPEFLIYFQGTGAADDSGLPNDRFFAVRPEGSVSTLKIQRTERGDSAVYLCASSLGDRRYNEQFFGPGTRLTVL.

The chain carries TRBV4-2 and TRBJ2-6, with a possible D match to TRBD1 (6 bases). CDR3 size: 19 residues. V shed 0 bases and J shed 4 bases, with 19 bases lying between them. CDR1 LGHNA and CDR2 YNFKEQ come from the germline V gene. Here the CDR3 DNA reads TGTGCCAGCAGCCAAGATCTACAGGGAAAGGTCGGCGGGGCCAACGTCCTGACTTTC. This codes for CASSQDLQGKVGGANVLTF.

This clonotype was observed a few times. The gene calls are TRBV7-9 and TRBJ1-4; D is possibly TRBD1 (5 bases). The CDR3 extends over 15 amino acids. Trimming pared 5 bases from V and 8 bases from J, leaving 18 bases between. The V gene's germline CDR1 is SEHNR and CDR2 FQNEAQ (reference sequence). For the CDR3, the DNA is TGTGCCAGCAGCCCAGGGCAGGGAGGCAACGAAAAACTGTTTTTT. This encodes CASSPGQGGNEKLFF.

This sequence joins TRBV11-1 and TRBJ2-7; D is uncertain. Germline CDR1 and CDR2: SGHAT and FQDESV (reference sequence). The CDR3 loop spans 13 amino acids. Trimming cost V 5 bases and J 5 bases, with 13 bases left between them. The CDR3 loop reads CASSMGQSDEQYF. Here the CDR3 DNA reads TGTGCCAGCAGCATGGGTCAGTCGGACGAGCAGTACTTC.

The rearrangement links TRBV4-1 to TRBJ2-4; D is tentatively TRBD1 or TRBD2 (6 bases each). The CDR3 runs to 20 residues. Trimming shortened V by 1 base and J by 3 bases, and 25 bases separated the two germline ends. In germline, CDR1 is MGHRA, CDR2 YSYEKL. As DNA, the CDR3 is TGCGCCAGCAGCCAAGGACTAGGGGGAGGATGGGGGGAAGGCAAAAACATTCAGTACTTC. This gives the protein CASSQGLGGGWGEGKNIQYF.

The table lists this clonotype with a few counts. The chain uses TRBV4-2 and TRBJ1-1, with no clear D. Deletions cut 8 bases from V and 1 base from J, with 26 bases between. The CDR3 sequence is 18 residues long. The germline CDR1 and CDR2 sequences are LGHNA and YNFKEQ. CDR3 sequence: CASHLSPTGQDGNTEAFF. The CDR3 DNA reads TGTGCCAGCCATCTTAGCCCAACGGGTCAAGATGGGAACACTGAAGCTTTCTTT.

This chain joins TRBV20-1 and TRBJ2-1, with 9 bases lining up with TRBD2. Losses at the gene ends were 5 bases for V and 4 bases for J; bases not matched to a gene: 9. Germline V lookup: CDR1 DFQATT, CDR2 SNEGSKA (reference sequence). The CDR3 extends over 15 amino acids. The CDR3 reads CSADAGTSIYNEQFF. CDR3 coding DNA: TGCAGTGCTGACGCCGGGACTAGCATTTACAATGAGCAGTTCTTC.

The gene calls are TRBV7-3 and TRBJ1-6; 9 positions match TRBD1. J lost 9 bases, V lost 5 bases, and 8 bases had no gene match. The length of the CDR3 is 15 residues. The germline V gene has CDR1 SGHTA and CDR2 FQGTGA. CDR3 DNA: TGTGCCAGCAGCCCAGAGGGACAGGGACGTTCACCCCTCCACTTT. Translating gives CASSPEGQGRSPLHF. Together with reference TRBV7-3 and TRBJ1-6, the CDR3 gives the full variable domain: GAGVSQTPSNKVTEKGKYVELRCDPISGHTALYWYRQSLGQGPEFLIYFQGTGAADDSGLPNDRFFAVRPEGSVSTLKIQRTERGDSAVYLCASSPEGQGRSPLHFGNGTRLTVT.

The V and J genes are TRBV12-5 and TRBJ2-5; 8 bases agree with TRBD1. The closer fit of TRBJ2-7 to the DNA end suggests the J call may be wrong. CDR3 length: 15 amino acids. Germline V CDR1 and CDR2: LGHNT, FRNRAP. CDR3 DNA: TGTGCTAGTGGTTTGGTACAGGGGGTCCCCTACGAGCAGTACTTC. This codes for CASGLVQGVPYEQYF.

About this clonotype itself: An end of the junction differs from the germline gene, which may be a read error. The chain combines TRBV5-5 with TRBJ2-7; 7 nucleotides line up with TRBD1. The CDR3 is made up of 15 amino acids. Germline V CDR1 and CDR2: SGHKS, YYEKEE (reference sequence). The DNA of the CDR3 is TGTGCCAACAGCCATGGGACAGATATCTCCTACGAGCAGTACTTC. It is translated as CANSHGTDISYEQYF.

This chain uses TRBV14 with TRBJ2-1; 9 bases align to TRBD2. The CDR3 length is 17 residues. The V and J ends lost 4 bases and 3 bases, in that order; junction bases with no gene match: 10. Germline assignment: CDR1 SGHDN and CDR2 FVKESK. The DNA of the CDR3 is TGTGCCAGCAGCCTAGGCCTAGCGGGGTCTTACTACAATGAGCAGTTCTTC. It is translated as CASSLGLAGSYYNEQFF.

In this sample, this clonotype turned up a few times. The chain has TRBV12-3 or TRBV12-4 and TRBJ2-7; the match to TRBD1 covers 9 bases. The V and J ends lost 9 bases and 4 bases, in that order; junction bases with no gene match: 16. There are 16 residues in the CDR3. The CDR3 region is CASRASRDRVSYEQYF. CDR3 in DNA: TGTGCCAGTAGGGCCTCACGGGACAGGGTATCTTACGAGCAGTACTTC.

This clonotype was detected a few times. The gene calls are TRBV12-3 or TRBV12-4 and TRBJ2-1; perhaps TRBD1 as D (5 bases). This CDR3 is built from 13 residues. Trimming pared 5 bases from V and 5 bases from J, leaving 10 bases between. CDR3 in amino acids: CASSPRAHNEQFF. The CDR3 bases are TGTGCCAGCAGTCCCAGGGCGCACAATGAGCAGTTCTTC.

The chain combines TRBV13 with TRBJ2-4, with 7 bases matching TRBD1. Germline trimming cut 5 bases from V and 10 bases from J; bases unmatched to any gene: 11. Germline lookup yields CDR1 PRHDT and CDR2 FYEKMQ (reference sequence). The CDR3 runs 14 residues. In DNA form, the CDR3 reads TGTGCCAGCAGCCATCGGGACAGAGAGAAGATTCAGTACTTC. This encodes CASSHRDREKIQYF. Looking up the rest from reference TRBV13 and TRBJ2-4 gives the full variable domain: AAGVIQSPRHLIKEKRETATLKCYPIPRHDTVYWYQQGPGQDPQFLISFYEKMQSDKGSIPDRFSAQQFSDYHSELNMSSLELGDSALYFCASSHRDREKIQYFGAGTRLSVL.

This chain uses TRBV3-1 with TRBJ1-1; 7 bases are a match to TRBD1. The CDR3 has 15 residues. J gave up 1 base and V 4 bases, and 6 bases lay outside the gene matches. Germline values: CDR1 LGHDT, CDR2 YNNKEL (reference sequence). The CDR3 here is CASSLRGPKNTEAFF. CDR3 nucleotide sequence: TGTGCCAGCAGCCTGAGGGGGCCGAAGAACACTGAAGCTTTCTTT.

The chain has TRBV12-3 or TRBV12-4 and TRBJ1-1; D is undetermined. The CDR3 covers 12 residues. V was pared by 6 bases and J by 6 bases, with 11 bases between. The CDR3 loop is CASSMPAAEAFF. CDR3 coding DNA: TGTGCCAGCAGCATGCCAGCCGCTGAAGCTTTCTTT.

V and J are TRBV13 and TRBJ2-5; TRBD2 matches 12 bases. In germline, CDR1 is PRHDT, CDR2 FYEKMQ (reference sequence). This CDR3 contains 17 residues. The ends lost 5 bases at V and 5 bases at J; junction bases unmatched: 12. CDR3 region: CASSTASGRAVGETQYF. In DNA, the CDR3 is TGTGCCAGCAGCACCGCTAGCGGGAGGGCCGTCGGGGAGACCCAGTACTTC.

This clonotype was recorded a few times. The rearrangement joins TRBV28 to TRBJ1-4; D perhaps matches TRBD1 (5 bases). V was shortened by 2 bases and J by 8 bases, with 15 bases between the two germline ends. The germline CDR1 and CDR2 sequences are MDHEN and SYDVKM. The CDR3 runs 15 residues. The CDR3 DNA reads TGTGCCAGCAGTTTACGGGACGGGATAGGAGAAAAACTGTTTTTT. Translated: CASSLRDGIGEKLFF.

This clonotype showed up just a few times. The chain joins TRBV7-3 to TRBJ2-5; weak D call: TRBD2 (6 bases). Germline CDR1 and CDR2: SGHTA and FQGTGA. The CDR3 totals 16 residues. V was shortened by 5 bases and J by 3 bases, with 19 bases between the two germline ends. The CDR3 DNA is TGTGCCAGCAGCCCGACTCGACGGGGAGGCAAAGAGACCCAGTACTTC. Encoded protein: CASSPTRRGGKETQYF. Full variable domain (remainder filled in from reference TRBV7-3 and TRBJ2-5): GAGVSQTPSNKVTEKGKYVELRCDPISGHTALYWYRQSLGQGPEFLIYFQGTGAADDSGLPNDRFFAVRPEGSVSTLKIQRTERGDSAVYLCASSPTRRGGKETQYFGPGTRLLVL.

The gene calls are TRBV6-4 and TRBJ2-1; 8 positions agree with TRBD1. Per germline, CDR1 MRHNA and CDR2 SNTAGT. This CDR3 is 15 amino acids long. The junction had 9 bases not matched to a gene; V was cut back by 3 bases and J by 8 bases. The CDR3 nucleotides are TGTGCCAGCAGTGAGGGACAGGCATCTTCGGATGAGCAGTTCTTC. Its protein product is CASSEGQASSDEQFF.

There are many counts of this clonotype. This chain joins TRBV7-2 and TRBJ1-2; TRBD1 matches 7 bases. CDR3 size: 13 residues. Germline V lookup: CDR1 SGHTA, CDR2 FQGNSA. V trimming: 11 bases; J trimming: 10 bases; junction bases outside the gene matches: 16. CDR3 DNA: TGTGCCGGAAGGGACAGAACGGAACTGGTCTACACCTTC. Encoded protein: CAGRDRTELVYTF.

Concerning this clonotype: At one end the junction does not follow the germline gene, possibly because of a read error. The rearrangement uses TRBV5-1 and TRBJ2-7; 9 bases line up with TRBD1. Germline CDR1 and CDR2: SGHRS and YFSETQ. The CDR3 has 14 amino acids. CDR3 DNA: TGCGACAGCAGAACGGGACAGGGCGTCGACGAGCAGTACTTC. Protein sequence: CDSRTGQGVDEQYF.

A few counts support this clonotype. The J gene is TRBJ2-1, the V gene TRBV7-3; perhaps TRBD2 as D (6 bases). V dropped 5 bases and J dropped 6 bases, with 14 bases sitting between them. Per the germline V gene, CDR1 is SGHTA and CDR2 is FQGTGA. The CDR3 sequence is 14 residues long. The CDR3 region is CASSTPGLSNEQFF. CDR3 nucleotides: TGTGCCAGCAGCACACCGGGACTGAGCAATGAGCAGTTCTTC.

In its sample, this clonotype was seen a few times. The chain's CDR3 is CASSPRDREKDTQYF. The CDR3 nucleotides read TGTGCCAGCAGCCCTCGTGACAGGGAGAAAGATACGCAGTATTTT. This chain uses TRBV7-9 with TRBJ2-3, with TRBD1 matching over 7 bases. The CDR3 extends over 15 amino acids. Germline CDR1 is SEHNR and CDR2 is FQNEAQ (reference sequence). V dropped 5 bases and J dropped 5; count of bases not matched to a gene: 10.

CDR3 protein: CASSDGEKGEKLFF. DNA for the CDR3: TGTGCCAGCAGTGACGGGGAAAAGGGTGAAAAACTGTTTTTT. The V call is TRBV2, the J call TRBJ1-4; D is unresolved. The ends were cut back, 3 bases at V and 7 bases at J, with 12 bases in the middle. CDR3 length: 14 amino acids. CDR1 and CDR2 (germline): SNHLY, FYNNEI.

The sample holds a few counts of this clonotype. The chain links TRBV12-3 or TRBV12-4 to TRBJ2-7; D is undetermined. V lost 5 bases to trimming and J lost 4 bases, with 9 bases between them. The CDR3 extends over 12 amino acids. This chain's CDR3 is CASSIVNYEQYF. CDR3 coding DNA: TGTGCCAGCAGTATTGTAAATTACGAGCAGTACTTC.

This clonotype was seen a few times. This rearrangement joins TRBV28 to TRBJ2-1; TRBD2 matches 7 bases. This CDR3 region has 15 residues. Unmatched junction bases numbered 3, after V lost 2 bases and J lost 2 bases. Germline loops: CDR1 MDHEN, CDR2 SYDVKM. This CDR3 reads CASSLTAGPYNEQFF. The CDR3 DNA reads TGTGCCAGCAGTTTAACAGCGGGACCCTACAATGAGCAGTTCTTC. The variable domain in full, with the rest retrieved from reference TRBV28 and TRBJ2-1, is DVKVTQSSRYLVKRTGEKVFLECVQDMDHENMFWYRQDPGLGLRLIYFSYDVKMKEKGDIPEGYSVSREKKERFSLILESASTNQTSMYLCASSLTAGPYNEQFFGPGTRLTVL.

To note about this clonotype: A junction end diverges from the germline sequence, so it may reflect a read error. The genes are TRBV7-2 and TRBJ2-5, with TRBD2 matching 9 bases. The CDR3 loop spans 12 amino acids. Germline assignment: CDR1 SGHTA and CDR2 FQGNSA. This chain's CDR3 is CASSASGRPLGF. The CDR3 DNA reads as TGTGCCAGCAGCGCGAGCGGGAGGCCCTTAGGCTTC.